This record covers a single T cell receptor beta chain. This sample was included in a study of blood T cell repertoires in COVID-19. Across the whole study: Researchers got acute and convalescent COVID-19 samples from the United States, Italy and Spain. PBMCs, B-cell-depleted T cells, or T cells provided the cDNA or gDNA that made up the material.

The Seattle site enrolled patients during active infection and followed them longitudinally. Clones were sequenced by immunoSEQ multiplex PCR, and TCRdb holds only the in-frame ones, with some missing. Of approximately 300,000 clones detected, about nine tenths appear once; the ten largest clones hold about 10%. Per the germline V gene, CDR1 is MNHNY and CDR2 is SVGAGI (reference sequence). The CDR3 is made up of 14 amino acids. The ends lost 4 bases at V and 3 bases at J; junction bases unmatched: 5. This receptor was identified in a woman in her 30s with COVID-19, enrolled during active disease. Specimen: peripheral blood. The chain couples TRBV6-6 to TRBJ1-1; 7 nucleotides align to TRBD1. The CDR3 spells CASSLGTAYTEAFF. The CDR3 coding sequence is TGTGCCAGCAGTTTGGGGACAGCATACACTGAAGCTTTCTTT.